This T cell receptor beta chain was profiled in a study of cytomegalovirus exposure and HLA in healthy donors. In the study overall: The 110 or so validation repertoires used the same platform as the 500 to 700 first-cohort repertoires, a later analysis reported.

The donors were members of the roughly 120-subject validation cohort (separate from the roughly 660-subject first cohort). Clones were read by immunoSEQ multiplex PCR, and TCRdb kept only the in-frame ones, dropping some. The table includes approximately 230,000 clones, roughly 87% detected once. Sequencing used PBMCs. The TCR originated in a man between 18 and 35 years old in good health and CMV-seropositive.

The CDR3 DNA follows: TGTGCCAGCAGCCCGACAGGGGGCTACTACGAGCAGTACTTC. It translates to CASSPTGGYYEQYF. This rearrangement joins TRBV7-2 to TRBJ2-7; 10 bases fit TRBD1. Germline trimming cut 5 bases from V and 3 bases from J; bases unmatched to any gene: 4. Germline-derived CDR1 and CDR2 are SGHTA and FQGNSA. This CDR3 contains 14 residues.